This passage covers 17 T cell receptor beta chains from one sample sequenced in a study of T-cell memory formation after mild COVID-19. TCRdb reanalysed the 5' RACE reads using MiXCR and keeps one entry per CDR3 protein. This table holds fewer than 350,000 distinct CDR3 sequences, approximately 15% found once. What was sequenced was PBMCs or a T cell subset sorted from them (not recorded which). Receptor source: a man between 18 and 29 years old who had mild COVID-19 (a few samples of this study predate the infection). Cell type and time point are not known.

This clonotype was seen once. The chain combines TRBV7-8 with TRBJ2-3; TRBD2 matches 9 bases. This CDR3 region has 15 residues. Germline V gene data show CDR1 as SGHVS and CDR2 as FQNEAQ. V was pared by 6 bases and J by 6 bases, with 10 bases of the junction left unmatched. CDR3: CASRHEAGGGDTQYF. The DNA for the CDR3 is TGTGCCAGCAGACACGAAGCGGGGGGAGGTGATACGCAGTATTTT.

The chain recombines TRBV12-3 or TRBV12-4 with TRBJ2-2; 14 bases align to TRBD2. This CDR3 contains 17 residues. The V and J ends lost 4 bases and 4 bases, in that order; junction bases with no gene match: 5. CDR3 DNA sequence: TGTGCCAGCAGTTCGGGGACTAGCGGGGGTCCCACCGGGGAGCTGTTTTTT. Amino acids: CASSSGTSGGPTGELFF.

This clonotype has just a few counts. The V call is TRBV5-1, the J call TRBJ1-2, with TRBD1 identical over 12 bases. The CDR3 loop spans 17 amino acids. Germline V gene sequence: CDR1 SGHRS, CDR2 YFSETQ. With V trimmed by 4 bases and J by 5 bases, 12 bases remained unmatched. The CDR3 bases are TGCGCCAGCAGCGACTACCGGGACAGGGGGCTTCGGTATGGCTACACCTTC. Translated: CASSDYRDRGLRYGYTF.

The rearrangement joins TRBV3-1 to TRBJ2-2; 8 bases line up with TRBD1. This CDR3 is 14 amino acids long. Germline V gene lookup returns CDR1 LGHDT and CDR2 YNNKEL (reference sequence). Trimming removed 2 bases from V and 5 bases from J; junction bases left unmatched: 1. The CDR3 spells CASSQRTGTGELFF. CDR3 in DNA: TGTGCCAGCAGCCAAAGGACAGGGACCGGGGAGCTGTTTTTT.

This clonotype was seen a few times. This CDR3 reads CASSLRQVTYNSPLHF. CDR3 nucleotide sequence: TGTGCCAGCAGCTTGAGACAGGTTACCTATAATTCACCCCTCCACTTT. The chain carries TRBV7-2 and TRBJ1-6; possible D gene TRBD1, 6 bases. The CDR3 has 16 residues. V lost 3 bases and J 2 bases, leaving 11 bases between the germline ends. The germline V gene encodes CDR1 SGHTA and CDR2 FQGNSA. The entire variable domain, with the rest obtained from reference TRBV7-2 and TRBJ1-6, is as follows: GAGVSQSPSNKVTEKGKDVELRCDPISGHTALYWYRQSLGQGLEFLIYFQGNSAPDKSGLPSDRFSAERTGGSVSTLTIQRTQQEDSAVYLCASSLRQVTYNSPLHFGNGTRLTVT.

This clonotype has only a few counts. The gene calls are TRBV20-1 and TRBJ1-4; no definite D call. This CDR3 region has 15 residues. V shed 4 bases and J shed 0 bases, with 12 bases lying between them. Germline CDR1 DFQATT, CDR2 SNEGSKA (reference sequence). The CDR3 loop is CSATESGSTNEKLFF. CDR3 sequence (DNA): TGCAGTGCTACAGAATCGGGTTCAACTAATGAAAAACTGTTTTTT.

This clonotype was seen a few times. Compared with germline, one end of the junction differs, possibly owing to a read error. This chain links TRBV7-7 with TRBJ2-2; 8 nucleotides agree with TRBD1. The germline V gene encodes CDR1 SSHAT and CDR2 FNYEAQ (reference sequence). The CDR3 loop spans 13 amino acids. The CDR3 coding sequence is TGTGCTAGCAGCCCCGACAGGGGCCGGGAGCTGTTTTTT. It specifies CASSPDRGRELFF.

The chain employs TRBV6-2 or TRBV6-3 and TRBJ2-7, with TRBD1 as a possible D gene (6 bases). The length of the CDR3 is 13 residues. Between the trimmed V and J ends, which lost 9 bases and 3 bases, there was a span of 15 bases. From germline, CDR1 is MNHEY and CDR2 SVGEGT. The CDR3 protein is CASAKGVDYEQYV. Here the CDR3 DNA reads TGTGCCAGTGCTAAGGGGGTGGACTACGAGCAGTACGTC.

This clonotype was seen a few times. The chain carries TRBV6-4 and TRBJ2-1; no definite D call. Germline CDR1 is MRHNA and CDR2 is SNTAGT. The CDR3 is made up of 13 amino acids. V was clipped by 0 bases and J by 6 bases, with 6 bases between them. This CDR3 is CASSDSGTNEQFF. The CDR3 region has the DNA TGTGCCAGCAGTGACTCGGGTACCAATGAGCAGTTCTTC.

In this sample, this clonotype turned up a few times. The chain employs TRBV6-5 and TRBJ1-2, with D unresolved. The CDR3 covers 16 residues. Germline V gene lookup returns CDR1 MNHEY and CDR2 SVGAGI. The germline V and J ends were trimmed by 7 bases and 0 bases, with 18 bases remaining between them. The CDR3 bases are TGTGCCAGCAATTCACGAGATTCCATTACTAACTATGGCTACACCTTC. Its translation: CASNSRDSITNYGYTF.

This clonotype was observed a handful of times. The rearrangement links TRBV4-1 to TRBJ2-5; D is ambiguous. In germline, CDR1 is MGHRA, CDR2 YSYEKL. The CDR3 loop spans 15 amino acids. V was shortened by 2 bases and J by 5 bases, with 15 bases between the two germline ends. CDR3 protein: CASSQILGLGETQYF. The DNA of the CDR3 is TGCGCCAGCAGCCAAATCCTAGGCTTGGGGGAGACCCAGTACTTC.

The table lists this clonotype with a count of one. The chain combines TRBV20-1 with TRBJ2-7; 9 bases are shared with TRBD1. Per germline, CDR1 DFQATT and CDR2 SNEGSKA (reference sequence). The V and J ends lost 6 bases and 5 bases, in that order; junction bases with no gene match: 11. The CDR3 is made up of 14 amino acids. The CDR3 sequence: CSARKVQGADEQYV. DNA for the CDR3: TGCAGTGCCCGAAAGGTACAGGGGGCTGACGAGCAGTACGTC.

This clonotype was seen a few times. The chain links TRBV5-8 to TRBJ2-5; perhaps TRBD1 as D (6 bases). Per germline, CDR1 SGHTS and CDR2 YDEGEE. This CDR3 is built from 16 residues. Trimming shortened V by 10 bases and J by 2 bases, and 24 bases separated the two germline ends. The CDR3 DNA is TGTGCCCATTCTCCCCGGGACAAGACCGTTCAAGAGACCCAGTACTTC. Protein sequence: CAHSPRDKTVQETQYF.

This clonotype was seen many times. The DNA for the CDR3 is TGTGCCAGCACCATTAGACAGGGAGAGACCCAGTACTTC. This translates into CASTIRQGETQYF. V gene TRBV11-2 combines with J gene TRBJ2-5; 7 bases are shared with TRBD1. With 7 bases clipped from V and 4 bases from J, the junction kept 6 bases outside the gene matches. The germline CDR1 and CDR2 sequences are SGHAT and FQNNGV. The CDR3 totals 13 residues.

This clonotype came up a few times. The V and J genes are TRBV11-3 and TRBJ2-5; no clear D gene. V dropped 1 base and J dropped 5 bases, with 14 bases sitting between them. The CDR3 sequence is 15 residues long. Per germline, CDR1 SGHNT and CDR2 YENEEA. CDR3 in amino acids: CASSLGQYLGETQYF. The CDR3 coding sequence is TGTGCCAGCAGCTTAGGCCAGTACCTCGGGGAGACCCAGTACTTC.

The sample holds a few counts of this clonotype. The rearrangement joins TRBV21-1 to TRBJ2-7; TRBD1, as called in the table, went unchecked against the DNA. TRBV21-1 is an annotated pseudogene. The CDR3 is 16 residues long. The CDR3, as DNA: TGTGCCAGCAGCAAAGTGGCGGGGCTCACCGACTACGAGCAGTACGTC. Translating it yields CASSKVAGLTDYEQYV.

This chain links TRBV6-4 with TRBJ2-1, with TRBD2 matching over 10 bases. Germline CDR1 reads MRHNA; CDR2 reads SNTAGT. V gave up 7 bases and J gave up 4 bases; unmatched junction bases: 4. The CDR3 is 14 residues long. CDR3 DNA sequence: TGTGCCAGCATACTTAGCGGGGGGTACAATGAGCAGTTCTTC. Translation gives CASILSGGYNEQFF.